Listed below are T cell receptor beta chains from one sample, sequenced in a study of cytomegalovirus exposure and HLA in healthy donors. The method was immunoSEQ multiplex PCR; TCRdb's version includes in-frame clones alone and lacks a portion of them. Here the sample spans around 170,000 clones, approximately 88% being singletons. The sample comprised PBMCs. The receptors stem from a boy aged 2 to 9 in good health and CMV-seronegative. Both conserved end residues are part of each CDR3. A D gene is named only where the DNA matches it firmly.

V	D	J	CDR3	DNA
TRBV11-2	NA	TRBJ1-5	CASSRQVSNQPQHF	TGTGCCAGCAGCCGACAGGTTAGCAATCAGCCCCAGCATTTT
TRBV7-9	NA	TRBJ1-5	CASSLGRDSNQPQHF	TGTGCCAGCAGCTTAGGCAGGGATAGCAATCAGCCCCAGCATTTT
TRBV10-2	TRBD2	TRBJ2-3	CASTFVAGETDTQYF	TGCGCCAGCACATTCGTTGCGGGAGAGACAGATACGCAGTATTTT
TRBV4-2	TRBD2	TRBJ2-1	CASSPGLAGDFEQFF	TGTGCCAGCAGCCCTGGACTAGCGGGAGATTTTGAGCAGTTCTTC
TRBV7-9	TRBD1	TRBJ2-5	CASSPALPGTGVGETQYF	TGTGCCAGCAGCCCTGCCCTACCCGGGACAGGGGTAGGGGAGACCCAGTACTTC
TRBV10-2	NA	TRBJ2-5	CASSDSETQYF	TGCGCCAGCAGTGACTCAGAGACCCAGTACTTC
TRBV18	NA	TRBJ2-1	CASSPYGGLPGDEQFF	TGTGCCAGCTCACCCTACGGGGGGCTGCCCGGGGATGAGCAGTTCTTC
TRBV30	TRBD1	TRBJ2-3	CAWSRAGGFTDTQYF	TGTGCCTGGAGTAGGGCAGGGGGCTTCACAGATACGCAGTATTTT
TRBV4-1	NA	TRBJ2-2	CASSQEGANTGELFF	TGCGCCAGCAGCCAAGAAGGAGCGAACACCGGGGAGCTGTTTTTT
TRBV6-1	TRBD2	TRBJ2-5	CASSEGGSWETQYF	TGTGCCAGCAGTGAAGGCGGGAGTTGGGAGACCCAGTACTTC
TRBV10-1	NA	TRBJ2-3	CASSERQTSTDTQYF	TGCGCCAGCAGTGAGCGACAGACTAGCACAGATACGCAGTATTTT
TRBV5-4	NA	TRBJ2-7	CASSTQGIPYEQYF	TGTGCCAGCAGCACCCAGGGGATCCCCTACGAGCAGTACTTC
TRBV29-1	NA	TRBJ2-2	CSVGLGAPGELFF	TGCAGCGTTGGGTTGGGGGCCCCCGGGGAGCTGTTTTTT
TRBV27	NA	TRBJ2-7	CASSLPGYEQYF	TGTGCCAGCAGTTTGCCAGGGTACGAGCAGTACTTC
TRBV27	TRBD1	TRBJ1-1	CASSPGTGSQTEAFF	TGTGCCAGCAGTCCCGGGACAGGGTCGCAAACTGAAGCTTTCTTT
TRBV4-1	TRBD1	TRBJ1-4	CASSHMGQDEKLFF	TGCGCCAGCAGCCACATGGGACAGGATGAAAAACTGTTTTTT
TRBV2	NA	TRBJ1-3	CASSALGRRRNTIYF	TGTGCCAGCAGTGCCCTGGGCCGGAGGCGAAACACCATATATTTT
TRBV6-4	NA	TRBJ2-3	CASSEERGTDTQYF	TGTGCCAGCAGTGAGGAGCGGGGCACAGATACGCAGTATTTT
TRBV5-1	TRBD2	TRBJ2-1	CASSHTSGSNNEQFF	TGCGCCAGCAGCCATACTAGCGGGAGTAACAATGAGCAGTTCTTC
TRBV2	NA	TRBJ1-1	CASSEILYRWNTEAFF	TGTGCCAGCAGTGAAATCCTCTACAGGTGGAACACTGAAGCTTTCTTT
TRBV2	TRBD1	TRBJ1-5	CASSRGTASDQPQHF	TGTGCCAGCAGTCGAGGGACAGCCTCGGATCAGCCCCAGCATTTT
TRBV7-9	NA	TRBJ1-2	CASSLGAGNYGYTF	TGTGCCAGCAGCTTAGGGGCAGGCAATTATGGCTACACCTTC
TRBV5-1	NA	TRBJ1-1	CASSPQQGMNTEAFF	TGCGCCAGCAGCCCACAACAGGGCATGAACACTGAAGCTTTCTTT
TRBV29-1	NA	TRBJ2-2	CSVEVFEGHNTGELFF	TGCAGCGTTGAAGTTTTTGAGGGACATAACACCGGGGAGCTGTTTTTT